This T cell receptor (beta chain) was identified in a study of blood T cell repertoires in COVID-19. Study-level information: Sample material is recorded as cDNA or gDNA derived from T cells, B-cell-depleted T cells, or PBMCs.

The repertoire was sequenced with immunoSEQ multiplex PCR; TCRdb's copy has only in-frame clones and lacks some. The data hold about 39,000 clones, with more than 75% observed a single time. The receptor's source is a man between 50 and 59 years old with active or convalescent COVID-19. The sequencing sample was made of peripheral blood.

CDR3 amino acids: CASKQGARGNTIYF. CDR3 nucleotide sequence: TGCGCCAGCAAACAGGGGGCGCGAGGAAACACCATATATTTT. This chain links TRBV10-2 with TRBJ1-3, with 9 bases that match TRBD1. The CDR3 sequence is 14 residues long. Germline V CDR1 and CDR2: WSHSY, SAAADI. The ends lost 7 bases at V and 4 bases at J; junction bases unmatched: 5.